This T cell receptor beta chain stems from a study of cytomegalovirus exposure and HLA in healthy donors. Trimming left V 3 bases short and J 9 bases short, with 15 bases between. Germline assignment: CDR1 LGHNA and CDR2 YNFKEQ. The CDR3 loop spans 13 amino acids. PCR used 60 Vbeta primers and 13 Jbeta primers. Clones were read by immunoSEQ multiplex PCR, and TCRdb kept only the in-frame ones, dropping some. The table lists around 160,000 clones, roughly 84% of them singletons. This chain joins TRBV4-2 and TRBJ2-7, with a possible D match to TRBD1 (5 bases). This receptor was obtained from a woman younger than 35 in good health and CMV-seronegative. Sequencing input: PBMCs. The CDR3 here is CASSQAGNLGQYF. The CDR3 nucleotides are TGTGCCAGCAGCCAGGCAGGGAATCTTGGGCAGTACTTC.